Listed here are 25 T cell receptor beta chains from one sample, sequenced in a study of OX40 agonist ivuxolimab in advanced cancers. Libraries came from the immunoSEQ multiplex PCR assay. TCRdb retrieved this table from immuneACCESS and kept in-frame rearrangements only. Not all clones are present; in checked studies, unresolved V genes account for under half, and no reason is known for the remainder. In all, the sample holds under 100,000 clones, and roughly 80% of those were seen once. The top ten constitute around 0.51% of the sample. The sequencing used CD4+ or CD8+ T cells sorted from blood, collected in a trial of the OX40 agonist ivuxolimab. These receptors all stem from an adult with an advanced solid tumor such as melanoma, head and neck, liver or kidney cancer.

CDR3 region: CASRSGSGRALIGTDTQYF. CDR3 nucleotide sequence: TGCGCCAGCAGGTCCGGAAGCGGGAGGGCCCTTATCGGCACAGATACGCAGTATTTT. The chain combines TRBV10-2 with TRBJ2-3, with 10 bases matching TRBD2. J was trimmed by 1 base and V by 6 bases; bases with no gene match: 16. From germline, CDR1 is WSHSY and CDR2 SAAADI. This CDR3 comprises 19 residues.

The gene calls are TRBV7-2 and TRBJ2-1; TRBD1 agrees at 8 bases. Germline V CDR1 and CDR2: SGHTA, FQGNSA. This CDR3 contains 15 residues. The trim removed 3 bases at V and 4 bases at J, leaving 5 bases unmatched. In nucleotides, the CDR3 is TGTGCCAGCAGCTTTGCAGGGGGCGGGTACAATGAGCAGTTCTTC. Its translation: CASSFAGGGYNEQFF.

About this clone itself: The sample holds other DNA sequences that translate to the same CDR3. The chain couples TRBV14 to TRBJ1-2; unclear D gene. With 4 bases removed from V and 5 bases from J, the gap between germline ends came to 20 bases. Germline V gene data show CDR1 as SGHDN and CDR2 as FVKESK. This CDR3 is 16 amino acids long. The CDR3 DNA sequence: TGTGCCAGCAGCCGAGACTCTCCAGGAACCTTTTATGGCTACACCTTC. Protein sequence: CASSRDSPGTFYGYTF.

This sequence joins TRBV16 and TRBJ2-1, with 7 bases aligning to TRBD1. V gave up 0 bases and J gave up 7 bases; unmatched junction bases: 9. The CDR3 runs 16 residues. The germline CDR1 and CDR2 sequences are KGHSY and FQNENV. In DNA, the CDR3 is TGTGCCAGCAGCCAATCCGGGGCAGGGGGATCTAATGAGCAGTTCTTC. The encoded protein is CASSQSGAGGSNEQFF.

The gene calls are TRBV28 and TRBJ2-7; 7 bases fit TRBD1. The trim removed 6 bases at V and 4 bases at J, leaving 9 bases unmatched. This CDR3 contains 14 residues. The germline CDR1 and CDR2 sequences are MDHEN and SYDVKM. CDR3 coding DNA: TGTGCCAGCAGAAAACAGGGGATGGGGTACGAGCAGTACTTC. Its translation: CASRKQGMGYEQYF.

This clone was observed a single time. V gene TRBV5-4 combines with J gene TRBJ2-1; TRBD1 matches at 8 bases. Losses at the gene ends were 1 base for V and 7 bases for J; bases not matched to a gene: 7. Germline V gene data show CDR1 as SGHNT and CDR2 as YYREEE (reference sequence). The CDR3 has 15 residues. In DNA form, the CDR3 reads TGTGCCAGCAGCTTGCAGGGACAGGTTATGAATGAGCAGTTCTTC. Translated, it gives CASSLQGQVMNEQFF. Full variable domain (outside the CDR3, taken from reference TRBV5-4 and TRBJ2-1): ETGVTQSPTHLIKTRGQQVTLRCSSQSGHNTVSWYQQALGQGPQFIFQYYREEENGRGNFPPRFSGLQFPNYSSELNVNALELDDSALYLCASSLQGQVMNEQFFGPGTRLTVL.

This chain connects TRBV7-3 to TRBJ1-1, with a possible D match to TRBD1 (6 bases). CDR3 length equals 15 residues. Trimming removed 2 bases from V and 6 bases from J, with 16 bases in between. Germline V gene data show CDR1 as SGHTA and CDR2 as FQGTGA. The CDR3 sequence: CASSLQGLGAAEAFF. CDR3 DNA sequence: TGTGCCAGCAGCTTACAGGGGCTAGGGGCGGCTGAAGCTTTCTTT.

V gene TRBV11-1 combines with J gene TRBJ2-5; D unclear. Trimming took off 5 bases at V and 2 bases at J, with 9 bases between the two ends. The CDR3 extends over 13 amino acids. Per the germline V gene, CDR1 is SGHAT and CDR2 is FQDESV (reference sequence). The CDR3 sequence is CASSTSAQETQYF. DNA of the CDR3: TGTGCCAGCAGCACCTCCGCACAAGAGACCCAGTACTTC.

This clone showed up just a few times. The chain links TRBV21-1 to TRBJ1-4. TRBV21-1 is noted as a pseudogene. This CDR3 region has 16 residues. For the CDR3, the DNA is TGTGCCAGCAGCAAAGGGACCGGGGGGGGAGTTGAAAAACTGTTTTTT. Amino acid sequence: CASSKGTGGGVEKLFF.

The chain is built from TRBV6-1 and TRBJ2-7; D gene uncertain. Trimming took 2 bases from V and 1 from J, leaving 9 bases between them. This CDR3 spans 14 amino acids. Germline CDR1 MNHNS, CDR2 SASEGT. The CDR3 is CASSEQVWSYEQYF. The CDR3 nucleotides read TGTGCCAGCAGTGAACAGGTTTGGTCCTACGAGCAGTACTTC.

The rearrangement uses TRBV21-1 and TRBJ2-1; TRBD2 is taken as the D call from the table, unchecked against the DNA. TRBV21-1 is given as a pseudogene. The CDR3 is 15 amino acids. The CDR3 reads CASSKFGGGYNEQFF. The CDR3 nucleotides read TGTGCCAGCAGCAAATTTGGCGGGGGCTACAATGAGCAGTTCTTC.

The rearrangement joins TRBV10-2 to TRBJ1-1, with D unresolved. V lost 3 bases to trimming and J lost 11 bases, with 16 bases between them. The CDR3 runs to 13 residues. The germline V gene has CDR1 WSHSY and CDR2 SAAADI. The CDR3 loop is CASSDPLTGRAFF. CDR3 DNA sequence: TGCGCCAGCAGTGACCCTTTAACGGGAAGGGCTTTCTTT.

The gene calls are TRBV7-2 and TRBJ2-3, with 15 bases identical to TRBD2. V dropped 5 bases and J dropped 3; count of bases not matched to a gene: 9. Germline V gene sequence: CDR1 SGHTA, CDR2 FQGNSA. The CDR3 is 18 amino acids. The CDR3 spells CASSRKGLAGGMTDTQYF. DNA for the CDR3: TGTGCCAGCAGCCGGAAAGGACTAGCGGGAGGGATGACAGATACGCAGTATTTT.

The rearrangement joins TRBV7-8 to TRBJ1-1, with a weak D call TRBD1 (5 bases). Germline CDR1 reads SGHVS; CDR2 reads FQNEAQ. The V gene lost 5 bases and the J gene lost 6 bases, with 16 bases spanning the gap. This CDR3 is 14 amino acids long. The CDR3 nucleotides are TGTGCCAGCAGCCCCGGGGGGTGGGACGCTGAAGCTTTCTTT. Amino acid sequence: CASSPGGWDAEAFF.

The rearrangement joins TRBV28 to TRBJ2-5; 10 nucleotides match TRBD1. The end of the DNA fits TRBJ2-7 better, so the J call may be wrong. Germline V gene data show CDR1 as MDHEN and CDR2 as SYDVKM. The CDR3 spans 14 residues. The CDR3 sequence is CASSFDRGPYEQYF. CDR3 nucleotide sequence: TGTGCCAGCAGTTTCGACAGGGGGCCCTACGAGCAGTACTTC.

This chain joins TRBV5-1 and TRBJ1-2; D remains ambiguous. CDR3 length equals 14 residues. Germline assignment: CDR1 SGHRS and CDR2 YFSETQ. V lost 0 bases and J 2 bases, leaving 8 bases between the germline ends. The CDR3 DNA is TGCGCCAGCAGCTTGGATCGCCGGAACTATGGCTACACCTTC. It encodes CASSLDRRNYGYTF.

The V and J genes are TRBV2 and TRBJ1-1, with no clear D. The germline gives CDR1 SNHLY, CDR2 FYNNEI. The CDR3 totals 13 residues. Trimming stripped 7 bases from V and 1 base from J, with 10 bases between. CDR3 bases: TGTGCCAGCATCCGGTCGAGGAACACTGAAGCTTTCTTT. It translates to CASIRSRNTEAFF.

The gene calls are TRBV5-4 and TRBJ1-2; 7 bases are a match to TRBD1. The CDR3 loop spans 13 amino acids. V lost 2 bases, J lost 8 bases, and 6 bases stayed unmatched. Germline CDR1 is SGHNT and CDR2 is YYREEE (reference sequence). The CDR3 DNA follows: TGTGCCAGCAGCTTTGACAGGGATAGCGGCTACACCTTC. As protein: CASSFDRDSGYTF.

This rearrangement joins TRBV6-6 to TRBJ2-5; no clear D. V was shortened by 7 bases and J by 3 bases, with 6 bases between the two germline ends. CDR1 and CDR2 from the germline V gene are MNHNY and SVGAGI (reference sequence). The CDR3 has 11 residues. CDR3: CASKKEETQYF. CDR3 DNA sequence: TGTGCCAGCAAGAAAGAAGAGACCCAGTACTTC.

The chain couples TRBV7-2 to TRBJ2-7, with a weak D call TRBD1 (6 bases). There are 14 residues in the CDR3. Per the germline V gene, CDR1 is SGHTA and CDR2 is FQGNSA. V lost 4 bases, J lost 2 bases, and 12 bases lay in between. Written as DNA, the CDR3 is TGTGCCAGCAGCTACTCCAGGGGCGCCTACGAGCAGTACTTC. Amino acids: CASSYSRGAYEQYF.

The V gene is TRBV19, the J gene TRBJ2-5; D remains unclear. Between the trimmed V and J ends, which lost 3 bases and 2 bases, there was a span of 7 bases. The CDR3 spans 13 residues. Per the germline V gene, CDR1 is LNHDA and CDR2 is SQIVND (reference sequence). CDR3: CASSIGLQETQYF. In DNA form, the CDR3 reads TGTGCCAGTAGTATTGGTCTACAAGAGACCCAGTACTTC. The complete variable domain, with remaining parts taken from reference TRBV19 and TRBJ2-5, reads DGGITQSPKYLFRKEGQNVTLSCEQNLNHDAMYWYRQDPGQGLRLIYYSQIVNDFQKGDIAEGYSVSREKKESFPLTVTSAQKNPTAFYLCASSIGLQETQYFGPGTRLLVL.

This chain uses TRBV18 with TRBJ2-7; no firm D call. Per germline, CDR1 KGHSH and CDR2 LQKENI. V was cut by 4 bases and J by 3 bases, with 10 bases left in between. This CDR3 contains 13 residues. CDR3 protein: CASSLSSGYEQYF. The CDR3, as DNA: TGTGCCAGCTCACTCTCATCTGGCTACGAGCAGTACTTC. The full variable domain, in which reference TRBV18 and TRBJ2-7 provide the parts outside the CDR3, is NAGVMQNPRHLVRRRGQEARLRCSPMKGHSHVYWYRQLPEEGLKFMVYLQKENIIDESGMPKERFSAEFPKEGPSILRIQQVVRGDSAAYFCASSLSSGYEQYFGPGTRLTVT.

The chain combines TRBV28 with TRBJ2-4; D not certain. The CDR3 length is 14 residues. The germline V gene has CDR1 MDHEN and CDR2 SYDVKM. V gave up 6 bases and J gave up 0 bases, with 9 bases separating them. CDR3 in amino acids: CASRKRLAKNIQYF. The CDR3 coding sequence is TGTGCCAGCAGGAAGCGTCTAGCCAAAAACATTCAGTACTTC.

The J gene is TRBJ2-3, the V gene TRBV5-1; unclear D gene. Germline CDR1 is SGHRS and CDR2 is YFSETQ. This CDR3 is built from 14 residues. Trimming shortened V by 1 base and J by 6 bases, and 12 bases separated the two germline ends. CDR3 sequence reads: CASSLTPLGDTQYF. The CDR3 coding sequence is TGCGCCAGCAGCTTGACGCCCCTGGGGGATACGCAGTATTTT.

The CDR3 here is CASSPRQATNTEAFF. The CDR3 nucleotides read TGCGCCAGCAGCCCGCGACAGGCCACAAACACTGAAGCTTTCTTT. The V call is TRBV5-1, the J call TRBJ1-1, with a possible D match to TRBD1 (6 bases). Per the germline V gene, CDR1 is SGHRS and CDR2 is YFSETQ. The CDR3 sequence is 15 residues long. Trimming left V 4 bases short and J 2 bases short, with 15 bases between.